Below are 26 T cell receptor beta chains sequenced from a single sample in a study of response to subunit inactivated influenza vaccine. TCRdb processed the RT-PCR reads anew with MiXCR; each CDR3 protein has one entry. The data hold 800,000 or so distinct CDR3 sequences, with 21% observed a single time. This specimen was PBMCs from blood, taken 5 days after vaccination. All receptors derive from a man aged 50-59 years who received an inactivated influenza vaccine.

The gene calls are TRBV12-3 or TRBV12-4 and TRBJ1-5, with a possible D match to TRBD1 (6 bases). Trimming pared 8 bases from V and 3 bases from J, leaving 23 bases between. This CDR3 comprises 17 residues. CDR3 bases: TGTGCCAGCCGGCAGGATAATGGGCAGGGGCCCAATCAGCCCCAGCATTTT. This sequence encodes CASRQDNGQGPNQPQHF.

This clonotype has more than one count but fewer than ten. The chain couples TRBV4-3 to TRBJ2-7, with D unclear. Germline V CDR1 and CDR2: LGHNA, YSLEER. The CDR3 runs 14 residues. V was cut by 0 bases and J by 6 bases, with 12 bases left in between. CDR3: CASSQDPTLPEQYF. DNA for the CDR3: TGCGCCAGCAGCCAAGACCCTACTCTTCCCGAGCAGTACTTC.

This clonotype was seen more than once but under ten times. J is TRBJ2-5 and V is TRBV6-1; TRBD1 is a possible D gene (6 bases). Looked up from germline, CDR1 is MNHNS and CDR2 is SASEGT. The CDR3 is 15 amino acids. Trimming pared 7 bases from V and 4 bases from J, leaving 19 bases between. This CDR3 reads CASMAPTGMRETQYF. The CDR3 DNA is TGTGCCAGCATGGCCCCTACAGGGATGCGAGAGACCCAGTACTTC.

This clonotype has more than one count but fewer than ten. The CDR3 reads CASSPPFMGVLLQETQYF. In nucleotides, the CDR3 is TGTGCCAGCAGCCCCCCCTTTATGGGAGTTCTATTACAAGAGACCCAGTACTTC. The rearrangement links TRBV11-2 to TRBJ2-5, with a possible D match to TRBD2 (5 bases). V dropped 5 bases and J dropped 2 bases, with 24 bases sitting between them. The CDR3 extends over 18 amino acids. The V gene's germline CDR1 is SGHAT and CDR2 FQNNGV.

The CDR3 is CATSDPGLMQFF. CDR3 sequence (DNA): TGTGCCACCAGTGATCCCGGACTGATGCAGTTCTTT. This sequence joins TRBV24-1 and TRBJ1-1; D is unclear. The germline V gene encodes CDR1 KGHDR and CDR2 SFDVKD. The V gene lost 3 bases and the J gene lost 14 bases, with 15 bases spanning the gap. The CDR3 spans 12 residues.

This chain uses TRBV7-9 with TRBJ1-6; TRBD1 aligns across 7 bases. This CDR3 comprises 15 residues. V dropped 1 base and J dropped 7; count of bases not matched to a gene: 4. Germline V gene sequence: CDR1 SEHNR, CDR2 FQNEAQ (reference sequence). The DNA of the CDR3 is TGTGCCAGCAGCTTAGGACAGGGAACAAATTCACCCCTCCACTTT. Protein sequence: CASSLGQGTNSPLHF. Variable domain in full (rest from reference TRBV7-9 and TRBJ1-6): DTGVSQNPRHKITKRGQNVTFRCDPISEHNRLYWYRQTLGQGPEFLTYFQNEAQLEKSRLLSDRFSAERPKGSFSTLEIQRTEQGDSAMYLCASSLGQGTNSPLHFGNGTRLTVT.

The CDR3 is CSARVTSSGPYNEQFF. The CDR3 DNA is TGCAGTGCTAGAGTAACCTCTAGCGGCCCCTACAATGAGCAGTTCTTC. The chain combines TRBV20-1 with TRBJ2-1; 7 bases match TRBD2. The CDR3 extends over 16 amino acids. Trimming cost V 1 base and J 2 bases; bases outside gene matches: 8. CDR1 and CDR2 (germline): DFQATT, SNEGSKA (reference sequence).

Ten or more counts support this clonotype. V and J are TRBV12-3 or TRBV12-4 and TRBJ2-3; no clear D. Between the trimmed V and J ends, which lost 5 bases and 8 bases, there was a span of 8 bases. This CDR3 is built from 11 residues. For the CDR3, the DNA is TGTGCCAGCAGTAGTGGGGTTACGCAGTATTTT. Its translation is CASSSGVTQYF.

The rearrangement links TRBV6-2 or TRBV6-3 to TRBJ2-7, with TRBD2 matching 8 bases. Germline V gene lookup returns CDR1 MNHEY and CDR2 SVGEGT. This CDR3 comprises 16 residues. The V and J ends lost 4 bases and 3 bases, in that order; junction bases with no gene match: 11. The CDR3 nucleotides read TGTGCCAGCAGTTTGTACGGCATAGCGGGGAACTACGAGCAGTACTTC. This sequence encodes CASSLYGIAGNYEQYF.

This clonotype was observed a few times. CDR3 DNA sequence: TGTGCCAGCAGTTCGCCGGGACACAGACAAGAGACCCAGTACTTC. Translating gives CASSSPGHRQETQYF. The V gene is TRBV11-2, the J gene TRBJ2-5; the D gene is possibly TRBD1 (6 bases). The CDR3 totals 15 residues. Trimming stripped 6 bases from V and 2 bases from J, with 16 bases between. The germline CDR1 and CDR2 sequences are SGHAT and FQNNGV. Supplemented by reference TRBV11-2 and TRBJ2-5, the full variable domain reads EAGVAQSPRYKIIEKRQSVAFWCNPISGHATLYWYQQILGQGPKLLIQFQNNGVVDDSQLPKDRFSAERLKGVDSTLKIQPAKLEDSAVYLCASSSPGHRQETQYFGPGTRLLVL.

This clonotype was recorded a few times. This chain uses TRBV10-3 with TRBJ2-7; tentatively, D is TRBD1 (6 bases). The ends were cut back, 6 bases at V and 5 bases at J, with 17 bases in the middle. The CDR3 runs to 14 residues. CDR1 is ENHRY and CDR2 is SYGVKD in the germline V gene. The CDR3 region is CAIREDRAADEQYF. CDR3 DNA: TGTGCCATCAGAGAGGACAGAGCAGCGGACGAGCAGTACTTC.

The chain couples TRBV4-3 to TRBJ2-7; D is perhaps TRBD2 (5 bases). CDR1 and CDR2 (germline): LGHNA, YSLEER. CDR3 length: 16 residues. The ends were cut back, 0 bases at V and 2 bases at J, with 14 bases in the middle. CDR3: CASSQDSGGPPYEQYF. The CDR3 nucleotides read TGCGCCAGCAGCCAAGATTCCGGCGGGCCCCCCTACGAGCAGTACTTC.

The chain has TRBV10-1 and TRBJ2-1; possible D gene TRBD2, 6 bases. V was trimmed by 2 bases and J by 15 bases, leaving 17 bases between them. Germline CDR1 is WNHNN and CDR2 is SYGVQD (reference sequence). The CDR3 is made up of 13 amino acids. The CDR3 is CASSEGRHLAPFF. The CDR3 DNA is TGCGCCAGCAGTGAGGGGAGGCATCTAGCACCGTTCTTC.

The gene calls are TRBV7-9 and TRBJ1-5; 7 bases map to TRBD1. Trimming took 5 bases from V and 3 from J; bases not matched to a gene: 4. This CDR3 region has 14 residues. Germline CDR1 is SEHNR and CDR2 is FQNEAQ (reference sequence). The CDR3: CASSGQDYNQPQHF. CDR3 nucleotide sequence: TGTGCCAGCAGCGGACAGGACTACAATCAGCCCCAGCATTTT.

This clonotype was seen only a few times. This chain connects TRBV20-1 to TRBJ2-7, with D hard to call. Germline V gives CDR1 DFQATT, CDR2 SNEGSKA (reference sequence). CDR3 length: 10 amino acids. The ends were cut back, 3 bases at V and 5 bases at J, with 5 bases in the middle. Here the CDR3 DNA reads TGCAGTGCTAGTACTCACGAGCAGTACTTC. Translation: CSASTHEQYF.

The CDR3 nucleotides are TGTGCCAGCAGCGAAACAGGGGGGGGTCAGCCCCAGCATTTT. Translation gives CASSETGGGQPQHF. The chain employs TRBV9 and TRBJ1-5; 8 nucleotides agree with TRBD1. CDR1 is SGDLS, CDR2 YYNGEE, per germline. V was pared by 3 bases and J by 6 bases, with 5 bases of the junction left unmatched. This CDR3 spans 14 amino acids.

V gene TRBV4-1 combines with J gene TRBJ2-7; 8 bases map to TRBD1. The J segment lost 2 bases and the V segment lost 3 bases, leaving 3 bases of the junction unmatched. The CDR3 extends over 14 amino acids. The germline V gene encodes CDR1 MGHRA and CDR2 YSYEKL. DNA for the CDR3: TGCGCCAGCAGCCACCTGGGACAGGCCTACGAGCAGTACTTC. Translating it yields CASSHLGQAYEQYF.

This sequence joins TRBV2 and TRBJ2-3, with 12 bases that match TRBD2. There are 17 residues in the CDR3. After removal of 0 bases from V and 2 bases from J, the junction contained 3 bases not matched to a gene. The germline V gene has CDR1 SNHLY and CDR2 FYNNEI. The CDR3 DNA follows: TGTGCCAGCAGTGAAGCACTAGCGGGGGGACCCACAGATACGCAGTATTTT. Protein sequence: CASSEALAGGPTDTQYF.

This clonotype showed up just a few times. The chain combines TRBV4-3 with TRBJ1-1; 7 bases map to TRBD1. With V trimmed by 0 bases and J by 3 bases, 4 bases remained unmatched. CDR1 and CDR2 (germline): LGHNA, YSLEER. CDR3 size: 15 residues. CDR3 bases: TGCGCCAGCAGCCAAGATCACAGGGGAGACACTGAAGCTTTCTTT. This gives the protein CASSQDHRGDTEAFF.

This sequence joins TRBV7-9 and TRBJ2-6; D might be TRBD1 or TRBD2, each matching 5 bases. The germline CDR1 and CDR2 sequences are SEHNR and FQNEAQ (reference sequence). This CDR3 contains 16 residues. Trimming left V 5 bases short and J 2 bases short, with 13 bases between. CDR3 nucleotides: TGTGCCAGCAGCCGGGACCGGGGCGCTGGGGCCAACGTCCTGACTTTC. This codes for CASSRDRGAGANVLTF.

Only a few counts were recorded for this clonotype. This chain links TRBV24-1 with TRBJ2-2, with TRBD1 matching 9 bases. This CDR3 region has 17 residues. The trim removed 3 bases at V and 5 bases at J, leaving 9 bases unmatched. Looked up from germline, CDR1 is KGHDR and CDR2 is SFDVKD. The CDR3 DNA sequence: TGTGCCACCAGTGATCCCCCGGGACAGGGTGTGACCGGGGAGCTGTTTTTT. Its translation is CATSDPPGQGVTGELFF.

In DNA form, the CDR3 reads TGCAGTGATCGCGGGGATGGAGCTGAAGCTTTCTTT. It specifies CSDRGDGAEAFF. This chain joins TRBV20-1 and TRBJ1-1; D is unclear. This CDR3 region has 12 residues. V lost 7 bases and J 6 bases, leaving 15 bases between the germline ends. In germline, CDR1 is DFQATT, CDR2 SNEGSKA (reference sequence).

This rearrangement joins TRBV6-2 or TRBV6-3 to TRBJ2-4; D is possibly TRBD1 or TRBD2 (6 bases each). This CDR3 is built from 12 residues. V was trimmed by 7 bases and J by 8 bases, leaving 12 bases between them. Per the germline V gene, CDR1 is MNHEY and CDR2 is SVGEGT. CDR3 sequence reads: CASTNREDIQYF. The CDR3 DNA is TGTGCCAGCACCAACAGGGAGGACATTCAGTACTTC.

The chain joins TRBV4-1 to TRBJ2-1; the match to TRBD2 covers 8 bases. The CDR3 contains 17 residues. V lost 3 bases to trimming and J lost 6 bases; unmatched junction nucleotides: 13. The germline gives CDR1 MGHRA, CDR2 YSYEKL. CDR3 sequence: CASSHVLAGRRLNEQFF. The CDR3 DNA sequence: TGCGCCAGCAGCCACGTTCTAGCGGGTAGGCGCCTCAATGAGCAGTTCTTC.

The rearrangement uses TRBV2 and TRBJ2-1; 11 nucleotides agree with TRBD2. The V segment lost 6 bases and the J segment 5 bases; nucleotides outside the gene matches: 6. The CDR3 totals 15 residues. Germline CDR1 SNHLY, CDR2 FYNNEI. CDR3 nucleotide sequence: TGTGCCAGCAGCACCGGGACTAGCGGCCACAATGAGCAGTTCTTC. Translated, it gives CASSTGTSGHNEQFF.

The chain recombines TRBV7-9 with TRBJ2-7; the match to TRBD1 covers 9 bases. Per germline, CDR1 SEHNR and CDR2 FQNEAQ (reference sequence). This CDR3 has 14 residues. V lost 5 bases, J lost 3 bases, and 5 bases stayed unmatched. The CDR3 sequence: CASSPTDRGYEQYF. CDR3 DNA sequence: TGTGCCAGCAGCCCGACGGACAGGGGCTACGAGCAGTACTTC.